Presented here are 10 T cell receptor beta chains from one specimen sequenced in a study of blood T cell repertoires in COVID-19. Only in-frame clones appear in the TCRdb table, and some are missing; sequencing was by immunoSEQ multiplex PCR. This table has about 190,000 clones, 81% appearing once. Sequenced material: peripheral blood. These receptors all stem from a woman aged 80 or older with COVID-19, enrolled during active disease.

This sequence joins TRBV11-2 and TRBJ2-1; 13 bases line up with TRBD2. The V and J ends lost 4 bases and 5 bases, in that order; junction bases with no gene match: 11. The germline V gene encodes CDR1 SGHAT and CDR2 FQNNGV. This CDR3 comprises 18 residues. As DNA, the CDR3 is TGTGCCAGCAGCTCACTAGGGGGACTAGCGGGGTTGAACAATGAGCAGTTCTTC. Translated, it gives CASSSLGGLAGLNNEQFF.

This sequence joins TRBV6-1 and TRBJ2-3, with D possibly matching TRBD2 (6 bases). In germline, CDR1 is MNHNS, CDR2 SASEGT. V was cut by 1 base and J by 1 base, with 9 bases left in between. CDR3 size: 15 residues. The CDR3 region has the DNA TGTGCCAGCAGTGAAGTTTGGGGGGGCACAGATACGCAGTATTTT. Encoded protein: CASSEVWGGTDTQYF.

The rearrangement links TRBV4-1 to TRBJ2-3; TRBD1 matches at 11 bases. Germline assignment: CDR1 MGHRA and CDR2 YSYEKL. The CDR3 length is 16 residues. V lost 3 bases and J lost 6; bases outside the gene matches: 8. The chain's CDR3 is CASSHPGQGARDTQYF. In DNA, the CDR3 is TGCGCCAGCAGCCACCCCGGACAGGGGGCGAGGGATACGCAGTATTTT.

This rearrangement joins TRBV4-3 to TRBJ1-3; 7 positions match TRBD1. This CDR3 has 17 residues. The V gene's germline CDR1 is LGHNA and CDR2 YSLEER. Germline trimming cut 0 bases from V and 4 bases from J; bases unmatched to any gene: 9. CDR3 loop: CASSQDLPTGIGNTIYF. DNA of the CDR3: TGCGCCAGCAGCCAAGATCTCCCGACAGGGATAGGAAACACCATATATTTT.

The chain links TRBV20-1 to TRBJ2-1; 8 positions agree with TRBD2. J gave up 4 bases and V 3 bases, and 8 bases lay outside the gene matches. Germline V lookup: CDR1 DFQATT, CDR2 SNEGSKA (reference sequence). This CDR3 region has 15 residues. The DNA of the CDR3 is TGCAGTGCTAGTCTTCCGGGAGGGTCATACAATGAGCAGTTCTTC. Translating gives CSASLPGGSYNEQFF.

The chain is built from TRBV19 and TRBJ2-1; 7 nucleotides line up with TRBD2. V lost 7 bases to trimming and J lost 1 base; unmatched junction nucleotides: 4. The CDR3 has 14 residues. The germline gives CDR1 LNHDA, CDR2 SQIVND (reference sequence). CDR3 coding DNA: TGTGCCAGTACTATCGGGGGGTCCTACAATGAGCAGTTCTTC. Its protein product is CASTIGGSYNEQFF.

The chain uses TRBV5-4 and TRBJ2-3; TRBD2 might be the D (5 bases). Trimming removed 1 base at V and 6 bases at J, with 15 bases between. The germline V gene has CDR1 SGHNT and CDR2 YYREEE (reference sequence). The CDR3 consists of 15 residues. CDR3 loop: CASSLSASSADTQYF. In nucleotides, the CDR3 is TGTGCCAGCAGCTTGTCGGCTAGCTCAGCGGATACGCAGTATTTT.

The rearrangement links TRBV5-1 to TRBJ2-3; 13 nucleotides agree with TRBD2. The CDR3 runs 18 residues. Germline V gene sequence: CDR1 SGHRS, CDR2 YFSETQ. V lost 1 base and J lost 4; bases outside the gene matches: 9. The CDR3 loop reads CASSLPRTSGGGADTQYF. The CDR3 nucleotides are TGCGCCAGCAGCTTGCCCCGGACTAGCGGGGGCGGTGCAGATACGCAGTATTTT.

The V call is TRBV25-1, the J call TRBJ2-1; D uncertain. The germline V gene has CDR1 MGHDK and CDR2 SYGVNS. The CDR3 sequence is 14 residues long. Trimming took 3 bases from V and 8 from J, leaving 14 bases between them. The CDR3 DNA reads as TGTGCCAGCAGTGATGTAATGGCAGGCCATGAGCAGTTCTTC. Translation gives CASSDVMAGHEQFF.

CDR3 amino acids: CASSPLYEQYF. CDR3 sequence (DNA): TGTGCCAGCAGCCCCCTCTACGAGCAGTACTTC. The rearrangement joins TRBV6-6 to TRBJ2-7; D not resolved. Trimming left V 6 bases short and J 3 bases short, with 6 bases between. This CDR3 is 11 amino acids long. Per the germline V gene, CDR1 is MNHNY and CDR2 is SVGAGI (reference sequence).